The 25 T cell receptor beta chains reported below all come from one sample, sequenced in a study of breast tumors, draining lymph nodes, adjacent tissues. Each CDR3 protein is one row after TCRdb ran MiXCR on the multiplex PCR reads. The profile covers roughly 21,000 distinct CDR3 sequences, with roughly 50% appearing a single time and roughly 8.3% taken by the ten largest. The sample comprised breast tumor tissue. Receptors were obtained from a female donor with breast cancer. Some clones in this sample may be carry-over from other donors' samples.

The V call is TRBV11-2, the J call TRBJ2-3; 11 nucleotides align to TRBD2. With V trimmed by 5 bases and J by 1 base, 5 bases remained unmatched. There are 16 residues in the CDR3. CDR1 is SGHAT, CDR2 FQNNGV, per germline. The CDR3 sequence: CASSATLAGGTDTQYF. For the CDR3, the DNA is TGTGCCAGCAGCGCGACACTAGCGGGAGGCACAGATACGCAGTATTTT.

The chain employs TRBV3-1 and TRBJ1-4; D remains ambiguous. V lost 6 bases and J 7 bases, leaving 3 bases between the germline ends. The CDR3 has 10 residues. Germline V gene sequence: CDR1 LGHDT, CDR2 YNNKEL (reference sequence). The CDR3 region is CASSGEKLFF. CDR3 coding DNA: TGTGCCAGCAGTGGTGAAAAACTGTTTTTT.

This clonotype was counted ten times or more. This may arise from a read error, as a much more abundant clone is one base away. Given the absence of the conserved phenylalanine or tryptophan at the CDR3 end, a read error is likely. The chain is built from TRBV28 and TRBJ2-3, with D possibly being TRBD1 or TRBD2 (5 bases each). CDR3 size: 13 residues. Germline V CDR1 and CDR2: MDHEN, SYDVKM. V was pared by 5 bases and J by 7 bases, with 13 bases between. The CDR3: CASSLTRGNTQYL. CDR3 bases: TGTGCCAGCAGTCTTACTAGGGGTAATACGCAGTATTTG.

There are many counts of this clonotype. V and J are TRBV28 and TRBJ1-6, with 9 bases that match TRBD1. The CDR3 has 15 amino acids. Germline V CDR1 and CDR2: MDHEN, SYDVKM. After removal of 3 bases from V and 8 bases from J, the junction contained 5 bases not matched to a gene. The CDR3 nucleotides read TGTGCCAGCAGTTTGGGACAGGGCTACGATTCACCCCTCCACTTT. As protein: CASSLGQGYDSPLHF.

This CDR3 reads CASSANRGGNEKLFF. The CDR3 DNA sequence: TGTGCCAGCAGCGCGAACAGGGGGGGGAATGAAAAACTGTTTTTT. The chain carries TRBV7-4 and TRBJ1-4, with 8 bases matching TRBD1. The CDR3 length is 15 residues. CDR1 and CDR2 (germline): SGHVT, SQSDAQ. V dropped 5 bases and J dropped 5; count of bases not matched to a gene: 7.

This sequence joins TRBV5-6 and TRBJ2-7; 8 nucleotides match TRBD2. Germline V gene lookup returns CDR1 SGHDT and CDR2 YYEEEE. This CDR3 comprises 16 residues. V was pared by 4 bases and J by 5 bases, with 14 bases of the junction left unmatched. CDR3 loop: CASSNLMTSEGNEQYF. The CDR3 nucleotides are TGTGCCAGCAGCAATCTAATGACTAGCGAAGGGAACGAGCAGTACTTC. The complete variable domain, with remaining parts taken from reference TRBV5-6 and TRBJ2-7, reads DAGVTQSPTHLIKTRGQQVTLRCSPKSGHDTVSWYQQALGQGPQFIFQYYEEEERQRGNFPDRFSGHQFPNYSSELNVNALLLGDSALYLCASSNLMTSEGNEQYFGPGTRLTVT.

This clonotype has ten or more counts. A much larger clonotype is one base distant, so this may be a read error. The chain couples TRBV9 to TRBJ2-5, with D perhaps matching TRBD1 (5 bases). Looked up from germline, CDR1 is SGDLS and CDR2 is YYNGEE. The CDR3 sequence is 14 residues long. This CDR3 is CASSVGQGKETQSF. CDR3 coding DNA: TGTGCCAGCAGCGTAGGTCAGGGAAAAGAGACCCAGTCCTTC. Supplemented by reference TRBV9 and TRBJ2-5, the full variable domain reads DSGVTQTPKHLITATGQRVTLRCSPRSGDLSVYWYQQSLDQGLQFLIQYYNGEERAKGNILERFSAQQFPDLHSELNLSSLELGDSALYFCASSVGQGKETQSFGPGTRLLVL.

This clonotype was counted many times. The rearrangement links TRBV7-8 to TRBJ2-2; 8 positions match TRBD1. The trim removed 3 bases at V and 6 bases at J, leaving 12 bases unmatched. Germline CDR1 is SGHVS and CDR2 is FQNEAQ. This CDR3 contains 17 residues. CDR3 sequence (DNA): TGTGCCAGCAGCTTCCCCCGGCAGGGGGCGGGCGCCGGGGAGCTGTTTTTT. Its translation: CASSFPRQGAGAGELFF.

This clonotype was recorded only once. This chain connects TRBV7-2 to TRBJ2-7; D uncertain. Germline-derived CDR1 and CDR2 are SGHTA and FQGNSA. The CDR3 has 16 residues. Trimming took off 1 base at V and 7 bases at J, with 20 bases between the two ends. The CDR3 loop reads CASSLELTAASEEQYF. The CDR3 DNA sequence: TGTGCCAGCAGCTTAGAGCTAACCGCCGCTTCTGAAGAGCAGTACTTC. The whole variable domain, filled in from reference TRBV7-2 and TRBJ2-7, reads GAGVSQSPSNKVTEKGKDVELRCDPISGHTALYWYRQSLGQGLEFLIYFQGNSAPDKSGLPSDRFSAERTGGSVSTLTIQRTQQEDSAVYLCASSLELTAASEEQYFGPGTRLTVT.

At least ten counts were recorded for this clonotype. This rearrangement joins TRBV6-5 to TRBJ2-1; 7 nucleotides line up with TRBD2. Trimming removed 5 bases from V and 6 bases from J; junction bases left unmatched: 7. Germline values: CDR1 MNHEY, CDR2 SVGAGI. This CDR3 contains 14 residues. The CDR3 nucleotides read TGTGCCAGCAGTCAAGGGCGGGAGATCAATGAGCAGTTCTTC. Translated: CASSQGREINEQFF.

The rearrangement uses TRBV4-2 and TRBJ2-7; TRBD2 matches at 7 bases. J gave up 2 bases and V 1 base, and 2 bases lay outside the gene matches. Germline assignment: CDR1 LGHNA and CDR2 YNFKEQ. This CDR3 contains 14 residues. The CDR3 reads CASSQGGGAYEQYF. The CDR3 DNA is TGTGCCAGCAGCCAAGGCGGGGGAGCCTACGAGCAGTACTTC.

CDR3 amino acids: CASSIGDRDLETQYF. CDR3 sequence (DNA): TGTGCCAGTAGTATAGGGGACAGGGATTTAGAGACCCAGTACTTC. J is TRBJ2-5 and V is TRBV19; TRBD1 aligns across 9 bases. Germline trimming cut 1 base from V and 4 bases from J; bases unmatched to any gene: 4. Germline V gives CDR1 LNHDA, CDR2 SQIVND (reference sequence). The CDR3 is 15 residues long.

V usage is TRBV15 and J usage is TRBJ2-7; D possibly corresponds to TRBD1 (5 bases). Germline lookup yields CDR1 LNHNV and CDR2 YYDKDF (reference sequence). Trimming shortened V by 3 bases and J by 0 bases, and 12 bases separated the two germline ends. CDR3 length: 15 residues. The CDR3 here is CATSSPTAPSYEQYF. The CDR3, as DNA: TGTGCCACCAGCAGTCCGACAGCCCCCTCCTACGAGCAGTACTTC.

This clonotype is categorized as medium-sized. The rearrangement joins TRBV10-1 to TRBJ2-1, with 8 bases matching TRBD1. Germline assignment: CDR1 WNHNN and CDR2 SYGVQD (reference sequence). J gave up 9 bases and V 5 bases, and 9 bases lay outside the gene matches. The CDR3 is made up of 14 amino acids. The CDR3 coding sequence is TGCGCCAGCAGTAGGGTCAGGGGGCAGCTTGAGCAGTTCTTC. Amino acids: CASSRVRGQLEQFF.

A word on this clonotype: At one end, the junction sequence differs from germline, possibly due to a read error. V and J are TRBV15 and TRBJ1-5; no definite D call. The CDR3 length is 15 residues. Germline CDR1 LNHNV, CDR2 YYDKDF (reference sequence). In DNA, the CDR3 is TGTGCCACTAGCAGAGATTCGGCAGAACATCAGCCCCAGCATTTT. Encoded protein: CATSRDSAEHQPQHF.

This clonotype has a count of ten or more. This chain connects TRBV5-6 to TRBJ2-7; D unresolved. Per germline, CDR1 SGHDT and CDR2 YYEEEE. This CDR3 region has 15 residues. Trimming took 4 bases from V and 6 from J, leaving 20 bases between them. The CDR3 sequence is CASSTGDGRLSEQYF. The CDR3 nucleotides are TGTGCCAGCAGCACCGGAGACGGCCGACTCTCCGAGCAGTACTTC.

The chain combines TRBV20-1 with TRBJ2-7, with a tentative D call TRBD2 (8 bases). CDR1 and CDR2 from the germline V gene are DFQATT and SNEGSKA (reference sequence). The CDR3 loop spans 14 amino acids. CDR3 in DNA: TGCAATGCGGGGGGAAGGGACAGACCGGCCGAGCAGTACTTC. It translates to CNAGGRDRPAEQYF.

This clonotype was recorded a few times. The V and J genes are TRBV29-1 and TRBJ1-1; no clear D. Germline V gives CDR1 SQVTM, CDR2 ANQGSEA. V was clipped by 4 bases and J by 7 bases, with 13 bases between them. The CDR3 has 12 amino acids. CDR3 DNA: TGCAGCGTTGTTTCCCCTAAGATTGAAGCTTTCTTT. Translated: CSVVSPKIEAFF.

The V gene is TRBV9, the J gene TRBJ2-1, with D perhaps TRBD2 (5 bases). The CDR3 spans 13 residues. V gave up 4 bases and J gave up 10 bases, with 15 bases separating them. Looked up from germline, CDR1 is SGDLS and CDR2 is YYNGEE. The CDR3 DNA follows: TGTGCCAGCAGCCCCTTAGGCGGGCCAGAGCAGTTCTTC. Translation: CASSPLGGPEQFF.

At least ten counts were recorded for this clonotype. Given a much more abundant clone one base away, this may be a read error. The rearrangement uses TRBV13 and TRBJ2-7, with D possibly being TRBD2 (5 bases). The CDR3 contains 17 residues. Trimming stripped 4 bases from V and 2 bases from J, with 21 bases between. In germline, CDR1 is PRHDT, CDR2 FYEKMQ (reference sequence). CDR3 DNA sequence: TGTGCCAGCAGCTCCCTGAGGTATAGGGAGTCTGCCTACGAGCAGTACTTC. Its protein is CASSSLRYRESAYEQYF.

This clonotype is classed as medium-sized. V and J are TRBV7-9 and TRBJ2-3, with D perhaps matching TRBD2 (6 bases). The CDR3 is 14 amino acids. V gave up 1 base and J gave up 2 bases, with 7 bases separating them. From germline, CDR1 is SEHNR and CDR2 FQNEAQ (reference sequence). The CDR3 DNA reads as TGTGCCAGCAGCTTAGGGGACTTCACAGATACGCAGTATTTT. Translation gives CASSLGDFTDTQYF.

This clonotype was found many times. This sequence joins TRBV7-8 and TRBJ1-1, with a weak D call TRBD1 (6 bases). In germline, CDR1 is SGHVS, CDR2 FQNEAQ. The CDR3 runs 13 residues. V lost 5 bases and J lost 8, with 15 bases in between. The CDR3, as DNA: TGTGCCAGCAGCCTGAACAGGGATTTCGAAGCTTTCTTT. Residues: CASSLNRDFEAFF. Full variable domain (outside the CDR3, taken from reference TRBV7-8 and TRBJ1-1): GAGVSQSPRYKVAKRGQDVALRCDPISGHVSLFWYQQALGQGPEFLTYFQNEAQLDKSGLPSDRFFAERPEGSVSTLKIQRTQQEDSAVYLCASSLNRDFEAFFGQGTRLTVV.

This chain links TRBV11-3 with TRBJ2-7; D might be TRBD2 (6 bases). CDR1 is SGHNT and CDR2 is YENEEA in the germline V gene. The CDR3 extends over 13 amino acids. Trimming removed 5 bases at V and 2 bases at J, with 10 bases between. In nucleotides, the CDR3 is TGTGCCAGCAGCCCGGCGGGACCCTACGAGCAGTACTTC. This sequence encodes CASSPAGPYEQYF.

The sample holds many counts of this clonotype. V and J are TRBV14 and TRBJ2-7; D remains ambiguous. The CDR3 has 16 residues. Germline CDR1 is SGHDN and CDR2 is FVKESK. Trimming shortened V by 0 bases and J by 6 bases, and 18 bases separated the two germline ends. This chain's CDR3 is CASSQDVGRPWGEQYF. The CDR3 DNA is TGTGCCAGCAGCCAAGACGTCGGGCGCCCGTGGGGCGAGCAGTACTTC.

J is TRBJ2-2 and V is TRBV11-3; 7 bases fit TRBD2. V shed 5 bases, J shed 7 bases, and the junction held 16 bases outside the gene matches. The CDR3 loop spans 17 amino acids. CDR1 is SGHNT and CDR2 is YENEEA in the germline V gene. The CDR3, as DNA: TGTGCCAGCAGCCAAGTGATAGGCGGGAGCCCGGGCGGGGAGCTGTTTTTT. This translates into CASSQVIGGSPGGELFF.